This T cell receptor beta chain was found in a study of blood T cells in healthy people across ages. CDR3 size: 18 residues. This clonotype has a handful of counts. Every sample yielded at least 6.5 million isolated PBMCs. PCR was performed a second time for about 7 to 11 cycles using a sample-barcoded 5' primer and a J-beta primer mix. With 12 random nucleotides, a template-switch adaptor tagged each individual cDNA molecule. Each CDR3 protein gets one entry after TCRdb re-called the 5' RACE reads with MiXCR. Of about 1.8 million distinct CDR3 sequences listed, about 49% are singletons. The chain links TRBV21-1 to TRBJ2-3; TRBD1 is the table's D call, not checked against the DNA. TRBV21-1 is assigned pseudogene status. The material sequenced was blood. This sequence was found in a woman aged 40 to 55 in good health. DNA of the CDR3: TGTGCCAGCAGCAAAGAGATAGCCGGGACAGGGGGCGCGGATACGCAGTATTTT. Translating gives CASSKEIAGTGGADTQYF.